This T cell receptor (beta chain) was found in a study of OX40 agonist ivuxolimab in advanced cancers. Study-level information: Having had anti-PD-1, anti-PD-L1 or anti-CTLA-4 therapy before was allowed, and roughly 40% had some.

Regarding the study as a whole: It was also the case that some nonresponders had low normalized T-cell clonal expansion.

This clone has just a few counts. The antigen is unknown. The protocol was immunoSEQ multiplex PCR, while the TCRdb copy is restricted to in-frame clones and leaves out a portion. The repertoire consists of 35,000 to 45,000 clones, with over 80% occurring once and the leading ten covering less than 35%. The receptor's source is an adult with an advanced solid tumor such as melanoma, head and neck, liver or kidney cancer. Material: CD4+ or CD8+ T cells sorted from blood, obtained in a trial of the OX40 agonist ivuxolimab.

The CDR3 DNA sequence: TGTGCCATCAGTGAACGGGATAGCTATGGCTACACCTTC. It codes for CAISERDSYGYTF. J is TRBJ1-2 and V is TRBV10-3; no clear D gene. The CDR3 contains 13 residues. V shed 3 bases and J shed 4 bases, with 9 bases lying between them. Germline V gene sequence: CDR1 ENHRY, CDR2 SYGVKD.